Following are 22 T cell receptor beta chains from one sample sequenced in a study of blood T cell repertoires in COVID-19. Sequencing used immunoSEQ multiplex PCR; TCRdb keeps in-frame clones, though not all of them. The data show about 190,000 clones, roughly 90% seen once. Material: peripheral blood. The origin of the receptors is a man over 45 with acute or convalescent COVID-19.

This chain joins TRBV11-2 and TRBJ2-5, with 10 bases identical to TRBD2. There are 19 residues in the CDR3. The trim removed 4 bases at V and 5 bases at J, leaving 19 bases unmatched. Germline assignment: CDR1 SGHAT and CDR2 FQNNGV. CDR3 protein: CASSSPEAGGRLSRETQYF. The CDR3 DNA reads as TGTGCCAGCAGCTCTCCAGAAGCGGGGGGGCGTTTGAGTCGGGAGACCCAGTACTTC. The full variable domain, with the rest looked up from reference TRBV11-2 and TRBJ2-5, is EAGVAQSPRYKIIEKRQSVAFWCNPISGHATLYWYQQILGQGPKLLIQFQNNGVVDDSQLPKDRFSAERLKGVDSTLKIQPAKLEDSAVYLCASSSPEAGGRLSRETQYFGPGTRLLVL.

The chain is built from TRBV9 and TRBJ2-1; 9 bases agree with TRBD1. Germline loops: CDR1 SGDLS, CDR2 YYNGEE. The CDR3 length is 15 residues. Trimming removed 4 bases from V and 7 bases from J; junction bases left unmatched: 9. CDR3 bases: TGTGCCAGCAGCCCTTTTGGACAGGGGAGGAATGAGCAGTTCTTC. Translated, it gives CASSPFGQGRNEQFF.

The CDR3 is CATSDPVSSTSGSKTQYF. The CDR3 nucleotides are TGTGCCACCAGTGACCCTGTATCTTCGACTAGCGGGAGTAAAACCCAGTACTTC. V usage is TRBV24-1 and J usage is TRBJ2-5; 12 bases map to TRBD2. The length of the CDR3 is 18 residues. V shed 4 bases and J 8 bases; nucleotides not matched to a gene: 16. Germline V CDR1 and CDR2: KGHDR, SFDVKD.

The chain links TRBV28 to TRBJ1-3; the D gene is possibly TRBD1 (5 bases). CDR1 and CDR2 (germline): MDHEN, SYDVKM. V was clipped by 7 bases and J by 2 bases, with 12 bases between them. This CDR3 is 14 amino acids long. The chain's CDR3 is CASKDGRAGNTIYF. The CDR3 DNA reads TGTGCCAGCAAGGATGGCAGGGCTGGAAACACCATATATTTT.

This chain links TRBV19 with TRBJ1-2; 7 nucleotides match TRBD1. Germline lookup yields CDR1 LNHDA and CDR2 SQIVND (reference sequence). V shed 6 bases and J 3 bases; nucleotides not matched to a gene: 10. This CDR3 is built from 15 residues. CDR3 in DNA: TGTGCCAGTAGAAAGGGGGCCAACTTCGACTATGGCTACACCTTC. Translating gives CASRKGANFDYGYTF.

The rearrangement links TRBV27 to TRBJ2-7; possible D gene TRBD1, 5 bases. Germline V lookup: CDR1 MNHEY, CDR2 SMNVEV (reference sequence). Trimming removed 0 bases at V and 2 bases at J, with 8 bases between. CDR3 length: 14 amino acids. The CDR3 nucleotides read TGTGCCAGCAGTTTATCGGGGCCCACCTACGAGCAGTACTTC. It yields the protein CASSLSGPTYEQYF.

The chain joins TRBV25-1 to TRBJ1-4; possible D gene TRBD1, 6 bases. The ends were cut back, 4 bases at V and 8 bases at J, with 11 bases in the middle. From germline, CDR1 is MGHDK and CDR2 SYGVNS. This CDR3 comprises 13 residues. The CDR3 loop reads CASSGTGPEKLFF. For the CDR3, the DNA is TGTGCCAGCAGTGGCACAGGGCCCGAAAAACTGTTTTTT.

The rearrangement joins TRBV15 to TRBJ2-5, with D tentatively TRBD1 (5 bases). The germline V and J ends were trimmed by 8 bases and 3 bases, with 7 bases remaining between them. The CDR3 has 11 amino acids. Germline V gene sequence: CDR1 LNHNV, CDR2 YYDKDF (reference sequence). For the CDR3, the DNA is TGTGCCACCGCGACAGAAGAGACCCAGTACTTC. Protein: CATATEETQYF.

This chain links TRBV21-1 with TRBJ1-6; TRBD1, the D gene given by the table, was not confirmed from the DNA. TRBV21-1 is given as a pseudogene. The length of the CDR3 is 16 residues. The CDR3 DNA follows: TGTGCCAGCAGCTGTCTTCCGGGACAGGGTGATTCACCCCTCCACTTT. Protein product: CASSCLPGQGDSPLHF.

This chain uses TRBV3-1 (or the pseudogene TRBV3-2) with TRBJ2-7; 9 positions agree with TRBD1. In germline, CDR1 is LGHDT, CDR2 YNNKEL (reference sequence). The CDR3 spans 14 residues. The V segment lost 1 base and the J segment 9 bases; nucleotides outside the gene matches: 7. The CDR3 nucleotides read TGTGCCAGCAGCCAAGGGGGGACAGGGAGGAGGCAGTACGTC. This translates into CASSQGGTGRRQYV.

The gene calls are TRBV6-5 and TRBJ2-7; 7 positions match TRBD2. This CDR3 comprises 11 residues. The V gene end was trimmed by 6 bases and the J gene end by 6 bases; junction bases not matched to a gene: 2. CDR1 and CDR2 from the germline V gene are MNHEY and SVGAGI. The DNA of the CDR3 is TGTGCCAGCAGAGGCGGGGGCGAGCAGTACTTC. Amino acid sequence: CASRGGGEQYF.

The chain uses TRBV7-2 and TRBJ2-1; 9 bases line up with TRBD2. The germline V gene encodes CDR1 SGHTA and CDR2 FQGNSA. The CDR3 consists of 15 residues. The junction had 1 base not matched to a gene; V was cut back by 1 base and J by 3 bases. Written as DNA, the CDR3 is TGTGCCAGCAGCTTAGGAGCGGGGGGCTACAATGAGCAGTTCTTC. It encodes CASSLGAGGYNEQFF.

The CDR3 DNA sequence: TGTGCCAGCAGTTTCCACTACCCCGGGGAGCTGTTTTTT. It translates to CASSFHYPGELFF. V usage is TRBV6-5 and J usage is TRBJ2-2; D gene ambiguous. CDR1 MNHEY and CDR2 SVGAGI come from the germline V gene. This CDR3 has 13 residues. V was cut by 4 bases and J by 6 bases, with 9 bases left in between.

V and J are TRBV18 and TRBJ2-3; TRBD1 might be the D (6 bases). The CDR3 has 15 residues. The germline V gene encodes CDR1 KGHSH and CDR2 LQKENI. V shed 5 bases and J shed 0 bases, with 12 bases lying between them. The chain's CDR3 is CASSNRVLSTDTQYF. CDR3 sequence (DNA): TGTGCCAGCTCAAACAGGGTGCTTAGCACAGATACGCAGTATTTT.

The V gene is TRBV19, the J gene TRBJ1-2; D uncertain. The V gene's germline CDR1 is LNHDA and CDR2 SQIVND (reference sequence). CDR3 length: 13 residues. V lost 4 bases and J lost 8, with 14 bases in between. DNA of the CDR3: TGTGCCAGTAGTAATATGGGAACTAGCGGCTACACCTTC. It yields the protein CASSNMGTSGYTF.

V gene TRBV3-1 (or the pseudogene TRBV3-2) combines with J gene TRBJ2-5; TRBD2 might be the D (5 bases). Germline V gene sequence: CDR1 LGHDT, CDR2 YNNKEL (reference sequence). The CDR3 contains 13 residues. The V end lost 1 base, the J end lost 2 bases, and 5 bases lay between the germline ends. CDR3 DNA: TGTGCCAGCAGCCAAGGAGGGCAAGAGACCCAGTACTTC. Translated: CASSQGGQETQYF.

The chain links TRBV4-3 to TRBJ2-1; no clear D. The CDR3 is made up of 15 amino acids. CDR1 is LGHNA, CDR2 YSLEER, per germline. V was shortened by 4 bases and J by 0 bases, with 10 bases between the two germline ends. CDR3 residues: CASSRAVSSYNEQFF. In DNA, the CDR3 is TGCGCCAGCAGCCGGGCAGTTAGCTCCTACAATGAGCAGTTCTTC.

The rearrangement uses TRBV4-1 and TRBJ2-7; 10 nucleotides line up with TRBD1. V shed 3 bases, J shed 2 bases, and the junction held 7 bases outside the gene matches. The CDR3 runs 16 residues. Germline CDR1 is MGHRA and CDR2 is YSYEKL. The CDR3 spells CASSQGPGTGAYEQYF. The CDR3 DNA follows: TGCGCCAGCAGCCAGGGTCCCGGGACAGGGGCCTACGAGCAGTACTTC.

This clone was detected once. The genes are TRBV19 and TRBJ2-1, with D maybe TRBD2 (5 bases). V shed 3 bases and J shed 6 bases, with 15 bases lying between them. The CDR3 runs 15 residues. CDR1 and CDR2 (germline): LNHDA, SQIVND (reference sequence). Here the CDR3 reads CASSIFVGVPNEQFF. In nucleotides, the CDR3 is TGTGCCAGTAGTATCTTCGTGGGAGTTCCCAATGAGCAGTTCTTC.

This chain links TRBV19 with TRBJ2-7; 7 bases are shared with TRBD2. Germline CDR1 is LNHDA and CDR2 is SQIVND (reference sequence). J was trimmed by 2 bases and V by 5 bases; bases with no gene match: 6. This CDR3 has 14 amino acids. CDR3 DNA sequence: TGTGCCAGTAGTTGGGAGGGGCAGACCTACGAGCAGTACTTC. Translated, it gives CASSWEGQTYEQYF.

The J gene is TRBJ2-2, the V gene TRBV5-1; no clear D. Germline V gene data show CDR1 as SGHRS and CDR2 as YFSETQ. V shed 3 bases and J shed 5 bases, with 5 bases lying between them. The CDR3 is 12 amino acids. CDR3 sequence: CASSSFTGELFF. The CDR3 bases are TGCGCCAGCAGCTCTTTTACCGGGGAGCTGTTTTTT.

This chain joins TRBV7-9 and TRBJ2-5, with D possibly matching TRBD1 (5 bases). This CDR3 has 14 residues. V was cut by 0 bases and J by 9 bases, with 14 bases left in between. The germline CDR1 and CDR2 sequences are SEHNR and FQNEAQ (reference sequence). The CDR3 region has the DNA TGTGCCAGCAGCTTAGCGTACCAGTTAGGGGCCCAGTACTTC. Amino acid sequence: CASSLAYQLGAQYF.